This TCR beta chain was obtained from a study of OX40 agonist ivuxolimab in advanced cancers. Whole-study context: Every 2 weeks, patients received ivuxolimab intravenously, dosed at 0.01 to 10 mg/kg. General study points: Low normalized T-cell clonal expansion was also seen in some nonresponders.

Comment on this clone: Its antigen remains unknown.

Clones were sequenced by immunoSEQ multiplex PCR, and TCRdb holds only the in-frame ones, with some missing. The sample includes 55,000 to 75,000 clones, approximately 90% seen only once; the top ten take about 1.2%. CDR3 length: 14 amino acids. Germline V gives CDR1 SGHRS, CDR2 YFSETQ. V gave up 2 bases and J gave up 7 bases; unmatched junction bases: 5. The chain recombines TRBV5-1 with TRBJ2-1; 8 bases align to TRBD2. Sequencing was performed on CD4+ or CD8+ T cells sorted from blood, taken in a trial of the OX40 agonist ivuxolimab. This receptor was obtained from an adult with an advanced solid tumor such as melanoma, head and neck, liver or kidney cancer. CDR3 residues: CASSFTGGGNEQFF. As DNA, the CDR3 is TGCGCCAGCAGCTTTACGGGAGGGGGTAATGAGCAGTTCTTC.